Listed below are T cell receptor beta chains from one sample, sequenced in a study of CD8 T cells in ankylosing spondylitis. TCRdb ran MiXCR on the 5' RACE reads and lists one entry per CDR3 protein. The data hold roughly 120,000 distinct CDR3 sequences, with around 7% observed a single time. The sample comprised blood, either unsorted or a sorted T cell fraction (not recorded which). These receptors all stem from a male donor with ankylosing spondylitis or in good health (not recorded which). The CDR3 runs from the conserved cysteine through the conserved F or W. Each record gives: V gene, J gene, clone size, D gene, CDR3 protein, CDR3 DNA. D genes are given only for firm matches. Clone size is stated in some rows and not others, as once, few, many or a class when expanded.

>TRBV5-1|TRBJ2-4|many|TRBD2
CASSGRGNIQYF
TGCGCCAGCAGCGGGAGGGGAAACATTCAGTACTTC
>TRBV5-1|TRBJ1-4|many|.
CASSMTGSVTNEKLFF
TGCGCCAGCAGTATGACAGGCTCTGTCACTAATGAAAAACTGTTTTTT
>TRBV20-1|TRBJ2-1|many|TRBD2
CSARFSSGRDEQFF
TGCAGTGCTAGATTTTCTAGCGGGAGGGATGAGCAGTTCTTC
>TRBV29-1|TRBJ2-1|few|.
CSVHRDLNEQFF
TGCAGCGTTCACCGGGACCTCAATGAGCAGTTCTTC
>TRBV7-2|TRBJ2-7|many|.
CASSSRGNDYEQYF
TGTGCCAGCAGCTCGCGGGGAAATGACTACGAGCAGTACTTC
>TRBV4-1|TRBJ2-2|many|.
CASSQAGVTGELFF
TGCGCCAGCAGCCAAGCGGGCGTTACCGGGGAGCTGTTTTTT
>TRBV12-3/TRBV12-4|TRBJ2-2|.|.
CAISLSVGTRMSAGELFF
TGTGCCATCAGCCTCTCAGTAGGGACTCGAATGAGCGCCGGGGAGCTGTTTTTT
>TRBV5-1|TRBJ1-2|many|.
CASADGSGYGYTF
TGCGCCAGCGCAGACGGGTCCGGCTATGGCTACACCTTC
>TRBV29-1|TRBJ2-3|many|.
CSVEVGPGDTQYF
TGCAGCGTTGAGGTTGGTCCCGGGGATACGCAGTATTTT
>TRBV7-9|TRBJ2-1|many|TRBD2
CASSPGTSGVYNEQFF
TGTGCCAGCAGCCCTGGGACTAGCGGGGTATACAATGAGCAGTTCTTC
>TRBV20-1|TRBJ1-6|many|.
CSALPIRGASNSPLHF
TGCAGTGCTTTACCTATTAGAGGAGCAAGTAATTCACCCCTCCACTTT
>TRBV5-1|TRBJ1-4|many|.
CASMDIRGKLFF
TGCGCCAGCATGGATATACGGGGAAAACTGTTTTTT
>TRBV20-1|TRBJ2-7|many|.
CSAAGSAYEQYF
TGCAGTGCAGCCGGGTCGGCCTACGAGCAGTACTTC
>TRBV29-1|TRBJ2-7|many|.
CSVVWYEQYF
TGCAGCGTTGTATGGTACGAGCAGTACTTC
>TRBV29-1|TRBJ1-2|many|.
CSVEGGNDGYTF
TGCAGCGTTGAGGGCGGGAACGATGGCTACACCTTC
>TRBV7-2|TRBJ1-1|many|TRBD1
CASSQDRVNTEAFF
TGTGCCAGCAGCCAGGACAGGGTAAACACTGAAGCTTTCTTT
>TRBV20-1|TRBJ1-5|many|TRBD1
CSARTGTSGDQPQHF
TGCAGTGCTAGGACAGGGACAAGCGGGGATCAGCCCCAGCATTTT
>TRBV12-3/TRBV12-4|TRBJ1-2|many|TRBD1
CASRTGADGYTF
TGTGCCAGTCGGACAGGGGCTGATGGCTACACCTTC
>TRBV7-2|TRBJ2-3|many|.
CASSQAGPGDTQYF
TGTGCCAGCAGCCAGGCAGGCCCCGGAGATACGCAGTATTTT
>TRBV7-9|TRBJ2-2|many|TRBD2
CASSREAGLMNTGELFF
TGTGCCAGCAGCCGCGAGGCGGGACTAATGAACACCGGGGAGCTGTTTTTT
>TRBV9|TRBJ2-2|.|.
CASSVGGGNTGELFF
TGTGCCAGCAGCGTAGGGGGCGGGAACACCGGGGAGCTGTTTTTT
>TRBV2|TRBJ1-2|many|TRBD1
CASSPPGQGHGYTF
TGTGCCAGCAGTCCTCCGGGACAGGGACATGGCTACACCTTC
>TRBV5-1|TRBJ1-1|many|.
CASSLRQDTEAFF
TGCGCCAGCAGCTTGCGACAGGACACTGAAGCTTTCTTT
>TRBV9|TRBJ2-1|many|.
CASSAMTSSYNEQFF
TGTGCCAGCAGCGCAATGACATCCTCCTACAATGAGCAGTTCTTC
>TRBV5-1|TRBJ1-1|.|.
CASSGGLYTEAFF
TGCGCCAGCAGCGGGGGCCTATACACTGAAGCTTTCTTT
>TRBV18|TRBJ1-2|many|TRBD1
CASSPGTANGYTF
TGTGCCAGCTCACCGGGGACAGCTAATGGCTACACCTTC
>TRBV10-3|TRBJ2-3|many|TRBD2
CAIRTSGRTTDTQYF
TGTGCCATCAGGACTAGCGGGAGGACCACAGATACGCAGTATTTT
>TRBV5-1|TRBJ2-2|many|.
CASGIGGPNTGELFF
TGCGCCAGCGGTATTGGCGGGCCGAACACCGGGGAGCTGTTTTTT
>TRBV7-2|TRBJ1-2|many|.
CASSPEGGDYGYTF
TGTGCCAGCAGCCCAGAGGGAGGGGACTATGGCTACACCTTC
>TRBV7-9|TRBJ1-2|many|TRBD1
CASFPGTVLLEGYTF
TGTGCCAGCTTCCCCGGGACAGTCCTTCTTGAGGGCTACACCTTC
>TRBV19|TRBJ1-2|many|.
CASSIRGAHLYGYTF
TGTGCCAGTAGTATTCGAGGGGCCCACCTCTATGGCTACACCTTC
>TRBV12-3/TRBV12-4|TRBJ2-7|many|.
CASSLNFYEQYF
TGTGCCAGCAGTTTGAACTTTTACGAGCAGTACTTC
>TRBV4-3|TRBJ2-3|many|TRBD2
CASSQDTSAGGHTDTQYF
TGCGCCAGCAGCCAAGATACCTCAGCGGGAGGACACACAGATACGCAGTATTTT
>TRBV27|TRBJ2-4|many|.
CASSLSKGDFRYF
TGTGCCAGCAGTTTATCGAAAGGGGATTTTCGGTACTTC
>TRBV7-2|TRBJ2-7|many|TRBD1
CASSLGGTGRIPYEQYF
TGTGCCAGCAGCTTAGGGGGGACAGGAAGGATCCCCTACGAGCAGTACTTC
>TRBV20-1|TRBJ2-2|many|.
CSARELRGVRTGELFF
TGCAGTGCTAGAGAGTTGCGGGGAGTTCGAACCGGGGAGCTGTTTTTT
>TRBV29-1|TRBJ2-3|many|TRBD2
CSVEGSGIDTQYF
TGCAGCGTTGAGGGTAGCGGGATAGATACGCAGTATTTT
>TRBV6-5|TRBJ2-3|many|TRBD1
CASSYSGQTDTQYF
TGTGCCAGCAGTTACTCGGGACAGACAGATACGCAGTATTTT
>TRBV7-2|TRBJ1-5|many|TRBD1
CASSSRQGNQPQHF
TGTGCCAGCAGCTCAAGACAGGGGAATCAGCCCCAGCATTTT
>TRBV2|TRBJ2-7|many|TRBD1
CASSRQGSLGDEQYF
TGTGCCAGCAGCAGACAGGGTTCCCTCGGGGACGAGCAGTACTTC
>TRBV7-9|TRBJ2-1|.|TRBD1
CASSSTGDEQFF
TGTGCCAGCAGCTCAACAGGGGATGAGCAGTTCTTC
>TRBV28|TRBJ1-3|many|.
CASRGTESNSGNTIYF
TGTGCCAGCAGGGGGACGGAGTCGAACTCTGGAAACACCATATATTTT
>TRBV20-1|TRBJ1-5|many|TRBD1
CSARTGGSQPQHF
TGCAGTGCTCGGACAGGTGGGAGTCAGCCCCAGCATTTT
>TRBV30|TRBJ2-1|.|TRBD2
CAWSELAGSYNEQFF
TGTGCCTGGAGTGAGTTAGCGGGCTCCTACAATGAGCAGTTCTTC
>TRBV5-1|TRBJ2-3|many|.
CASSFGNHNTDTQYF
TGCGCCAGCAGCTTCGGAAACCATAACACAGATACGCAGTATTTT
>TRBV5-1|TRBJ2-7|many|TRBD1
CASSLETGTYEQYF
TGCGCCAGCAGCTTGGAGACAGGGACCTACGAGCAGTACTTC
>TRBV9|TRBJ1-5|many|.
CASSVGGDAQPQHF
TGTGCCAGCAGCGTAGGAGGGGACGCTCAGCCCCAGCATTTT